This is a list of T cell receptor beta chains from one sample in a study of beta chain features in type 1 diabetes. Using immunoSEQ multiplex PCR, the repertoire was profiled, and TCRdb retains in-frame clones only, with some absent. The sample lists roughly 400,000 clones, approximately 15% occurring once. The sequenced material came from naive CD4+ T cells from blood. Every receptor here comes from a woman aged 18-29 years in good health. The CDR3 runs from the conserved cysteine through the conserved F or W. Each record gives: J gene, D gene, clone size, V gene, CDR3 DNA, CDR3 protein. A D gene is named only where the DNA matches it firmly. A row's size may be missing; if present it is once, few, many or a size class.

J: TRBJ2-1; D: TRBD2; size: -; V: TRBV27; DNA: TGTGCCAGCAGTCCCCGAGGACTAGCGGGAGTTAATGAGCAGTTCTTC; CDR3: CASSPRGLAGVNEQFF
J: TRBJ1-4; D: TRBD1; size: few; V: TRBV30; DNA: TGTGCCTGGAGTATCGGACAGGGGCGAGAAAAACTGTTTTTT; CDR3: CAWSIGQGREKLFF
J: TRBJ1-1; D: TRBD1; size: few; V: TRBV6-1; DNA: TGTGCCAGCAGTGAAGGACAGGGCTGGAACACTGAAGCTTTCTTT; CDR3: CASSEGQGWNTEAFF
J: TRBJ2-3; D: -; size: -; V: TRBV30; DNA: TGTGCCTGGAGTGTACGCGGGCGCGGAACAGATACGCAGTATTTT; CDR3: CAWSVRGRGTDTQYF
J: TRBJ2-1; D: TRBD2; size: few; V: TRBV6-6; DNA: TGTGCCAGCAGAGTACTAGCGGGACGGAACAATGAGCAGTTCTTC; CDR3: CASRVLAGRNNEQFF
J: TRBJ1-4; D: TRBD1; size: few; V: TRBV27; DNA: TGTGCCAGCAGTCATTCGGACAGGGTGGAAAAACTGTTTTTT; CDR3: CASSHSDRVEKLFF
J: TRBJ2-1; D: -; size: few; V: TRBV29-1; DNA: TGCAGCGTTGAAGACAGGGTTTCCTACAATGAGCAGTTCTTC; CDR3: CSVEDRVSYNEQFF
J: TRBJ1-4; D: -; size: -; V: TRBV28; DNA: TGTGCCAGCAGTTCCCCTGCGGAGAGGGGGTATGGTGAAAAACTGTTTTTT; CDR3: CASSSPAERGYGEKLFF
J: TRBJ2-5; D: -; size: -; V: TRBV28; DNA: TGTGCCAGCAGTTTATCTACAGGGTCCCAGTACTTC; CDR3: CASSLSTGSQYF
J: TRBJ2-5; D: TRBD2; size: few; V: TRBV14; DNA: TGTGCCAGCAGTCAGAACCGGAGACTAGCGGTGCAAGAGACCCAGTACTTC; CDR3: CASSQNRRLAVQETQYF
J: TRBJ2-5; D: -; size: -; V: TRBV25-1; DNA: TGTGCCAGCAGTGAAAATGGGCGGAGGGAGACCCAGTACTTC; CDR3: CASSENGRRETQYF
J: TRBJ2-1; D: -; size: few; V: TRBV5-1; DNA: TGCGCCAGCAGCTTGTCGGGAGAGACCTACAATGAGCAGTTCTTC; CDR3: CASSLSGETYNEQFF
J: TRBJ1-5; D: -; size: -; V: TRBV6-6; DNA: TGTGCCAGCAGTTACTCGAACCAGGGTGGGTATCAGCCCCAGCATTTT; CDR3: CASSYSNQGGYQPQHF
J: TRBJ2-5; D: TRBD1; size: few; V: TRBV18; DNA: TGTGCCAGCTCACCGGGACAGGGGTACGAGACCCAGTACTTC; CDR3: CASSPGQGYETQYF
J: TRBJ1-4; D: -; size: -; V: TRBV7-9; DNA: TGTGCCACCCACCCAGGGATCACTAATGAAAAACTGTTTTTT; CDR3: CATHPGITNEKLFF
J: TRBJ2-1; D: -; size: few; V: TRBV27; DNA: TGTGCCAGCAGTTGGGCGCTAGCCCTTAAGCAGTTCTTC; CDR3: CASSWALALKQFF
J: TRBJ2-1; D: -; size: -; V: TRBV19; DNA: TGTGCCAGTATTGACGGACAGACCTACAATGAGCAGTTCTTC; CDR3: CASIDGQTYNEQFF
J: TRBJ2-3; D: TRBD2; size: few; V: TRBV6-4; DNA: TGTGCCAGCAGCGCCGTAGGGACTAGCGGCTTCCGAGATACGCAGTATTTT; CDR3: CASSAVGTSGFRDTQYF
J: TRBJ1-5; D: TRBD1; size: once; V: TRBV2; DNA: TGTGCCAGCAGGGCAGGGGGCCAGCCCCAGCATTTT; CDR3: CASRAGGQPQHF
J: TRBJ2-7; D: -; size: -; V: TRBV6-6; DNA: TGTGCCAGCAGCTTCCCAGAGAGGGAGACTTACGAGCAGTACTTC; CDR3: CASSFPERETYEQYF
J: TRBJ2-4; D: TRBD2; size: few; V: TRBV18; DNA: TGTGCCAGCTCACCGGGGGAGGGATCCAAAAACATTCAGTACTTC; CDR3: CASSPGEGSKNIQYF
J: TRBJ1-2; D: -; size: -; V: TRBV6-5; DNA: TGTGCCAGCAGTTTCCCACAGGGCTATGGCTACACCTTC; CDR3: CASSFPQGYGYTF
J: TRBJ2-7; D: -; size: few; V: TRBV28; DNA: TGTGCCAGCTCGGAGACCCATCTCCATTACGAGCAGTACTTC; CDR3: CASSETHLHYEQYF
J: TRBJ1-1; D: TRBD1; size: few; V: TRBV7-9; DNA: TGTGCCAGCAGCTCTTTACAGGGGAGCACTGAAGCTTTCTTT; CDR3: CASSSLQGSTEAFF
J: TRBJ1-4; D: -; size: -; V: TRBV27; DNA: TGTGCCAGCAGTCCTTCAGGGAGGGTGGGTGAAAAACTGTTTTTT; CDR3: CASSPSGRVGEKLFF
J: TRBJ2-5; D: -; size: -; V: TRBV6-5; DNA: TGTGCCAGCAGTTACTCACGGGTTCGACGGCAAGAGACCCAGTACTTC; CDR3: CASSYSRVRRQETQYF
J: TRBJ1-5; D: -; size: -; V: TRBV19; DNA: TGTGCCAGTAGTCTCCGCCAATTGAGTAATCAGCCCCAGCATTTT; CDR3: CASSLRQLSNQPQHF
J: TRBJ1-4; D: -; size: -; V: TRBV4-1; DNA: TGCGCCAGCAGCCCAGAGGGAGGTGCGAATGAAAAACTGTTTTTT; CDR3: CASSPEGGANEKLFF
J: TRBJ2-5; D: TRBD2; size: -; V: TRBV5-4; DNA: TGTGCCAGCAGCGGGGGGGAGACTAGCGGGAGTCGAGAGACCCAGTACTTC; CDR3: CASSGGETSGSRETQYF
J: TRBJ2-2; D: TRBD2; size: -; V: TRBV30; DNA: TGTGCCTGGAGTGTACCCGCGGGAGGGCCCAGGGGGGAGCTGTTTTTT; CDR3: CAWSVPAGGPRGELFF
J: TRBJ2-3; D: TRBD2; size: -; V: TRBV13; DNA: TGTGCCAGCAGCTTAATATTAGCGGGAGGTCGAGATACGCAGTATTTT; CDR3: CASSLILAGGRDTQYF
J: TRBJ1-4; D: -; size: -; V: TRBV20-1; DNA: TGCAGTGCTCTCAGACGGGAACTGTTTTTT; CDR3: CSALRRELFF
J: TRBJ2-1; D: TRBD2; size: few; V: TRBV7-2; DNA: TGTGCCAGCAGCGCCGGGACTAGCTACAATGAGCAGTTCTTC; CDR3: CASSAGTSYNEQFF
J: TRBJ2-7; D: TRBD1; size: few; V: TRBV4-1; DNA: TGCGCCAGCAGGACAGGGGCTGGGAATTACGAGCAGTACTTC; CDR3: CASRTGAGNYEQYF
J: TRBJ2-7; D: -; size: -; V: TRBV7-2; DNA: TGTGCCAGCAGCTTAGGGTTCAGGGATGTAGGCGAGCAGTACTTC; CDR3: CASSLGFRDVGEQYF
J: TRBJ2-7; D: -; size: few; V: TRBV28; DNA: TGTGCCAGCAGTCCCTCCCTCCCCCTGAGGGACTACGAGCAGTACTTC; CDR3: CASSPSLPLRDYEQYF
J: TRBJ2-2; D: -; size: -; V: TRBV7-9; DNA: TGTGCCAGCGCCCAGGCGAGCGGATCGAACACCGGGGAGCTGTTTTTT; CDR3: CASAQASGSNTGELFF
J: TRBJ1-5; D: TRBD1; size: once; V: TRBV9; DNA: TGTGCCAGCAGCGTAGGACAGGGGAATCAGCCCCAGCATTTT; CDR3: CASSVGQGNQPQHF
J: TRBJ1-4; D: TRBD1; size: -; V: TRBV9; DNA: TGTGCCAGCAGCGTACGGACAGGGGGCGGTTATGAAAAACTGTTTTTT; CDR3: CASSVRTGGGYEKLFF
J: TRBJ2-1; D: TRBD2; size: -; V: TRBV28; DNA: TGTGCCAGCGGGACTATAGCGGGAAGGGATGAGCAGTTCTTC; CDR3: CASGTIAGRDEQFF
J: TRBJ2-1; D: TRBD1; size: few; V: TRBV19; DNA: TGTGCCAGTAGGGACAGGGGCCGTCATACTGAGCAGTTCTTC; CDR3: CASRDRGRHTEQFF
J: TRBJ1-3; D: -; size: -; V: TRBV4-2; DNA: TGTGCCAGCAGCCAAGCAGTTGACAGGTCTGGAAACACCATATATTTT; CDR3: CASSQAVDRSGNTIYF
J: TRBJ1-5; D: TRBD1; size: few; V: TRBV30; DNA: TGTGCCTGGAGTGGGACAGGGTATCAGCCCCAGCATTTT; CDR3: CAWSGTGYQPQHF
J: TRBJ1-4; D: -; size: -; V: TRBV2; DNA: TGTGCCAGCAGTGGCAGGGAGGATGAAAAACTGTTTTTT; CDR3: CASSGREDEKLFF